This TCR beta chain was sequenced for a study of blood T cell repertoires in COVID-19. Study at large: Acute-phase and convalescent COVID-19 samples originated in the United States, Italy and Spain. PBMCs, B-cell-depleted T cells, or T cells provided the cDNA or gDNA that made up the material.

Methods used by the authors: Amplification of reference gene primers was used by the study to estimate nucleated cell counts. Libraries were prepared by immunoSEQ multiplex PCR; TCRdb keeps only in-frame clonotypes and omits some of them. For V, J and clone size, that table is used; D and trimming come from the DNA. The sample carries 190,000 or so clones, roughly 88% recorded once. Among Cohort 3 donors, those recovered had two negative PCRs, clearance, or symptom resolution. The CDR3 runs 14 residues. With 3 bases clipped from V and 7 bases from J, the junction kept 7 bases outside the gene matches. Germline assignment: CDR1 MGHDK and CDR2 SYGVNS.

The origin of this receptor is a woman in her twenties or thirties who had recovered from COVID-19. Sequenced input: PBMCs or T cells enriched from blood (not recorded which). The chain is built from TRBV25-1 and TRBJ1-2; TRBD1 aligns across 8 bases. The CDR3 here is CASSERGTGGGYTF. The DNA for the CDR3 is TGTGCCAGCAGTGAGCGAGGGACAGGAGGTGGCTACACCTTC.